Listed below are T cell receptor beta chains from one sample, sequenced in a study of cytomegalovirus exposure and HLA in healthy donors. Measured with immunoSEQ multiplex PCR; TCRdb has only the in-frame clones, and not every one. The sample has around 130,000 clones; approximately 77% are singletons. Sequences were obtained from PBMCs. The receptors were sampled from a woman aged 60 to 75 in good health and CMV-seronegative. CDR3s include the opening cysteine and the closing phenylalanine or tryptophan. The D gene is left open where the match is weak. Only part of the rows carry a size: once, few, many, or a class if the clone is expanded.

DNA | CDR3 | J | size | D | V
TGCGCCAGCAGCCAGTCAAGCGGGGGGGCTGGAGAGACCCAGTACTTC | CASSQSSGGAGETQYF | TRBJ2-5 | once | TRBD2 | TRBV4-1
TGTGCCAGCAGTTTATCCGGGACAGTTTCCCAAGAGACCCAGTACTTC | CASSLSGTVSQETQYF | TRBJ2-5 | . | TRBD1 | TRBV28
TGTGCCAGCAGCCAAGCCGTATATGGCTACACCTTC | CASSQAVYGYTF | TRBJ1-2 | few | . | TRBV4-2
TGTGCCAGCAGCCCCGGTTGGCTAGCGGGGGACGCGCAGTACTTC | CASSPGWLAGDAQYF | TRBJ2-7 | . | TRBD2 | TRBV9
TGCGCCAGCAGCCCCTCTGGGGGCCAACGGGAGACCCAGTACTTC | CASSPSGGQRETQYF | TRBJ2-5 | few | . | TRBV5-1
TGTGCCAGCAGTCGACGACAGGGGGTCGCCACTGAAGCTTTCTTT | CASSRRQGVATEAFF | TRBJ1-1 | . | TRBD1 | TRBV28
TGTGCCATCACCCAAGGACAGGGGGTGACCTACGAGCAGTACTTC | CAITQGQGVTYEQYF | TRBJ2-7 | few | TRBD1 | TRBV10-3
TGTGCCAGCAGTTACGTGGACAGACGTAATTCACCCCTCCACTTT | CASSYVDRRNSPLHF | TRBJ1-6 | . | . | TRBV6-5
TGCGCCAGCAGCTTGGGTACAACCTACGAGCAGTACTTC | CASSLGTTYEQYF | TRBJ2-7 | . | . | TRBV5-1
TGTGCCAGCAGTGGACCTCGGACAGGAGGCTACACCTTC | CASSGPRTGGYTF | TRBJ1-2 | . | TRBD1 | TRBV25-1
TGTGCCAGCAGCCCCCCCCGGCAAGCGGGGCACAATGAGCAGTTCTTC | CASSPPRQAGHNEQFF | TRBJ2-1 | . | TRBD2 | TRBV5-4
TGTGCCAGCAGGACGACAGGCCACCTTGTGGAGCTGTTTTTT | CASRTTGHLVELFF | TRBJ2-2 | . | . | TRBV28
TGTGCCAGCAGGTCGACAGTCGCCTCGAACACCGGGGAGCTGTTTTTT | CASRSTVASNTGELFF | TRBJ2-2 | . | . | TRBV6-6
TGCAGCGTTGAGCGAGGCTCTGGAAACACCATATATTTT | CSVERGSGNTIYF | TRBJ1-3 | . | . | TRBV29-1
TGCGCCAGCAGCTCCCCGGGACAGGGAGGCGAAAAACTGTTTTTT | CASSSPGQGGEKLFF | TRBJ1-4 | . | TRBD1 | TRBV5-1
TGTGCCAGCAGCAAAGGGACAAAGTTACGTGGTGGCTACACCTTC | CASSKGTKLRGGYTF | TRBJ1-2 | . | . | TRBV21-1
TGTGCCACCAGCGTAAGACTAGCGGGGGGAGACAATGAGCAGTTCTTC | CATSVRLAGGDNEQFF | TRBJ2-1 | . | TRBD2 | TRBV15
TGTGCCACCAGCAGAGATAGGGGCAGGGGAGGGGAAGCTTTCTTT | CATSRDRGRGGEAFF | TRBJ1-1 | once | . | TRBV15
TGTGCCAGCAGCTTAGGGCAGGGGAAAAACTATGGCTACACCTTC | CASSLGQGKNYGYTF | TRBJ1-2 | . | . | TRBV7-2
TGTGCCAGCAGTTTTAGCGGGAGTGGCACCGGGGAGCTGTTTTTT | CASSFSGSGTGELFF | TRBJ2-2 | . | TRBD2 | TRBV28
TGTGCCAGCAGTGATTCCCCAGGGAACGAGCAGTACTTC | CASSDSPGNEQYF | TRBJ2-7 | medium-sized | . | TRBV2
TGCGCCAGCAGCACCGGACAGACCTACTCTAACTATGGCTACACCTTC | CASSTGQTYSNYGYTF | TRBJ1-2 | . | . | TRBV5-1
TGTGCCACCAGCAGAGATCGAGGAGGAAATGAAAAACTGTTTTTT | CATSRDRGGNEKLFF | TRBJ1-4 | once | . | TRBV15
TGTGCCAGCAGCTTACCGCCGGGACAGACCAGCGAAAAACTGTTTTTT | CASSLPPGQTSEKLFF | TRBJ1-4 | . | TRBD1 | TRBV7-9
TGTGCCAGCTCATCAACACTCGCGGAGGGGGAAAAACTGTTTTTT | CASSSTLAEGEKLFF | TRBJ1-4 | . | . | TRBV18
TGTGCCAGCAGTTACGAGGGACAGGGGAACGCTGAAGCTTTCTTT | CASSYEGQGNAEAFF | TRBJ1-1 | few | TRBD1 | TRBV6-6
TGCGCCAGCAGTGGGGGCAGGTTGGGAACAGATACGCAGTATTTT | CASSGGRLGTDTQYF | TRBJ2-3 | once | . | TRBV5-1
TGCAGCGCGCGACTAGCGGCCTACGAGCAGTACTTC | CSARLAAYEQYF | TRBJ2-7 | . | TRBD2 | TRBV29-1
TGTGCCACCTCCGGGACTAGCGGTTACGAGCAGTACTTC | CATSGTSGYEQYF | TRBJ2-7 | . | TRBD2 | TRBV10-3
TGTGCCAGCAGGACCGGGGTCCACACAGATACGCAGTATTTT | CASRTGVHTDTQYF | TRBJ2-3 | . | . | TRBV6-1
TGTGCCAGCAGCGGGACACGGATGGGTGAAAAACTGTTTTTT | CASSGTRMGEKLFF | TRBJ1-4 | . | . | TRBV5-4
TGTGCCAGCAGCTCAAGCAGGGGGACTGGCTACACCTTC | CASSSSRGTGYTF | TRBJ1-2 | . | TRBD1 | TRBV7-3
TGTGCCATGGCTAGCGGGAGTGGCTCGACAGAGACCCAGTACTTC | CAMASGSGSTETQYF | TRBJ2-5 | . | TRBD2 | TRBV10-3
TGTGCCAGCAGCTTCCTAGCGGTAGATACGCAGTATTTT | CASSFLAVDTQYF | TRBJ2-3 | . | TRBD2 | TRBV7-2
TGTGCCAGCAGTACCTCCTTAGGGGGACGGTCTAATTCACCCCTCCACTTT | CASSTSLGGRSNSPLHF | TRBJ1-6 | few | . | TRBV28
TGTGCTAGTGGTCCCAAGGCCAGGGGGAGGTACAATGAGCAGTTCTTC | CASGPKARGRYNEQFF | TRBJ2-1 | . | . | TRBV12-5
TGTGCCAGCAGCCAGGAAATGGACAGGGAACAAAAACTGTTTTTT | CASSQEMDREQKLFF | TRBJ1-4 | . | TRBD1 | TRBV4-2
TGTGCCAGCAGTTTGGGAGACAGGGCGGGCGAGCAGTACTTC | CASSLGDRAGEQYF | TRBJ2-7 | . | TRBD1 | TRBV27
TGTGCCAGCAGTGTGGGGGGGCTAGCCAAAAACATTCAGTACTTC | CASSVGGLAKNIQYF | TRBJ2-4 | . | . | TRBV2
TGTGCCAGCAGCCCAGGAGACAGGGCGACCTACGAGCAGTACTTC | CASSPGDRATYEQYF | TRBJ2-7 | once | TRBD1 | TRBV11-2
TGCGCCAGCAGCTTAGGGGGAAAATTTGGCTACACCTTC | CASSLGGKFGYTF | TRBJ1-2 | . | . | TRBV5-1
TGCGCCAGCAGCTCTGGACAGGGGAATCAGCCCCAGCATTTT | CASSSGQGNQPQHF | TRBJ1-5 | . | TRBD1 | TRBV5-1
TGTGCCTGGAGGGAGCAGGGGGACACTGAAGCTTTCTTT | CAWREQGDTEAFF | TRBJ1-1 | . | TRBD1 | TRBV30
TGTGCCAGCAGTTTAACGGCTAGCGGAAGGGGAATGGAGCAGTACTTC | CASSLTASGRGMEQYF | TRBJ2-7 | . | TRBD2 | TRBV28
TGTGCCAGCAGCTTGGGCGGACAGAATGAGCAGTTCTTC | CASSLGGQNEQFF | TRBJ2-1 | . | . | TRBV7-3